The rows below give T cell receptor beta chains drawn from one sample of a study of CD8+CD57+ T cells in acquired aplastic anemia. TCRdb itself ran the reads through MiXCR, one entry per CDR3 protein. The data contain 350,000 to 450,000 distinct CDR3 sequences, approximately 70% of them singletons. Sequencing was performed on sorted CD4+, CD8+, or CD8+CD57+ T cells (not recorded which) from PBMCs. The origin of the receptors is a human donor in good health, serving as a control. CDR3s include the opening cysteine and the closing phenylalanine or tryptophan. D genes are given only for firm matches. Where a row states a size, it is once, few, many or the class of an expanded clone; other rows omit it.

TRBJ1-1 | many | TRBV12-3/TRBV12-4 | . | CASSLGEMGPEAFF | TGTGCCAGCAGTTTGGGGGAAATGGGGCCTGAAGCTTTCTTT
TRBJ1-3 | . | TRBV7-3 | . | CASSLGQTGGTAYF | TGTGCCAGCAGCCTAGGACAGACTGGCGGGACGGCATATTTT
TRBJ2-7 | . | TRBV10-1 | TRBD1 | CATSAGQGGAYTQYF | TGCGCCACCAGTGCCGGACAGGGGGGGGCATACACGCAGTACTTC
TRBJ2-1 | many | TRBV3-2 | . | CATRAERGLNNEQFF | TGTGCCACAAGGGCCGAGCGGGGGCTCAACAATGAGCAGTTCTTC
TRBJ2-7 | . | TRBV25-1 | TRBD2 | CASSAGGGGGYKQYF | TGTGCCAGCAGTGCCGGGGGGGGAGGAGGCTACAAGCAGTACTTC
TRBJ2-7 | . | TRBV2 | . | CASRAGPAYEQYF | TGTGCCAGCAGGGCAGGACCTGCCTACGAGCAGTACTTC
TRBJ2-1 | . | TRBV7-2 | . | CASSSGVEGGRAVF | TGCGCCAGCAGCTCGGGGGTCGAGGGGGGGCGGGCGGTCTTC
TRBJ1-5 | many | TRBV6-2/TRBV6-3 | . | CASSYARTVNQPQHF | TGTGCCAGCAGTTACGCCCGGACAGTCAATCAGCCCCAGCATTTT
TRBJ2-1 | . | TRBV25-1 | TRBD1 | CASSEPDRVEQFF | TGTGCCAGCAGTGAACCCGACAGGGTTGAGCAGTTCTTC
TRBJ1-6 | . | TRBV7-2 | . | CASSLSASGSGGGHF | TGTGCCAGCAGCTTAAGTGCATCGGGTAGCGGAGGAGGCCACTTT
TRBJ1-6 | . | TRBV2 | . | CASTPLHF | TGTGCCAGCACCCCTCTCCACTTT
TRBJ1-4 | once | TRBV5-1 | . | CASSKESLREKLFF | TGTGCCAGCAGCAAAGAATCGCTGCGTGAAAAACTGTTTTTT